The 27 T cell receptor beta chains below come from one sample, sequenced in a study of T cells after yellow fever vaccination. TCRdb independently ran MiXCR on the 5' RACE reads; one entry per CDR3 protein. Here the sample spans under 250,000 distinct CDR3 sequences, about 3% being singletons. The sample consisted of CD4+ T cells sorted from PBMCs, taken 10 days after the yellow fever booster vaccination. Every receptor here comes from a young man who received the YFV17D yellow fever vaccine.

Many counts were recorded for this clonotype. The gene calls are TRBV5-1 and TRBJ2-1, with 13 bases aligning to TRBD2. Germline values: CDR1 SGHRS, CDR2 YFSETQ. V dropped 4 bases and J dropped 5; count of bases not matched to a gene: 6. CDR3 length: 16 amino acids. CDR3: CASSPPGLAGNNEQFF. CDR3 coding DNA: TGCGCCAGCAGCCCGCCGGGACTAGCGGGGAACAATGAGCAGTTCTTC.

This chain joins TRBV5-1 and TRBJ1-6; no clear D gene. V dropped 1 base and J dropped 8 bases, with 13 bases sitting between them. The CDR3 has 15 amino acids. Germline lookup yields CDR1 SGHRS and CDR2 YFSETQ. The CDR3 sequence is CASSLSPTADSPLHF. CDR3 nucleotide sequence: TGCGCCAGCAGCTTGTCCCCTACGGCCGATTCACCCCTCCACTTT.

This clonotype was picked up many times. The chain joins TRBV7-7 to TRBJ1-6; D is unresolved. This CDR3 is built from 18 residues. Per germline, CDR1 SSHAT and CDR2 FNYEAQ (reference sequence). Trimming removed 1 base at V and 0 bases at J, with 13 bases between. The CDR3 region is CASSLEVTESSYNSPLHF. For the CDR3, the DNA is TGTGCCAGCAGCTTAGAAGTTACAGAAAGCTCCTATAATTCACCCCTCCACTTT.

This clonotype was observed at least ten times. The chain combines TRBV19 with TRBJ2-7, with 8 positions matching TRBD1. Losses at the gene ends were 6 bases for V and 3 bases for J; bases not matched to a gene: 10. Germline lookup yields CDR1 LNHDA and CDR2 SQIVND (reference sequence). The CDR3 loop spans 15 amino acids. CDR3 in amino acids: CASSDPGQVFYEQYF. CDR3 nucleotide sequence: TGTGCCAGTAGCGATCCGGGACAGGTTTTCTACGAGCAGTACTTC.

This clonotype turned up a few times. The chain couples TRBV20-1 to TRBJ1-4, with a tentative D call TRBD1 (5 bases). The germline gives CDR1 DFQATT, CDR2 SNEGSKA (reference sequence). The CDR3 runs to 12 residues. V lost 2 bases, J lost 5 bases, and 6 bases lay in between. The CDR3 loop is CSARWGNEKLFF. In nucleotides, the CDR3 is TGCAGTGCTAGATGGGGGAATGAAAAACTGTTTTTT.

The chain combines TRBV18 with TRBJ2-2; no clear D gene. Germline V gene data show CDR1 as KGHSH and CDR2 as LQKENI. The CDR3 length is 14 residues. Trimming pared 5 bases from V and 1 base from J, leaving 8 bases between. The CDR3 loop is CASSGQENTGELFF. In DNA form, the CDR3 reads TGTGCCAGCTCAGGGCAGGAGAACACCGGGGAGCTGTTTTTT.

This rearrangement joins TRBV10-3 to TRBJ2-2; D is perhaps TRBD1 (6 bases). This CDR3 has 13 amino acids. CDR1 is ENHRY and CDR2 is SYGVKD in the germline V gene. V was shortened by 7 bases and J by 4 bases, with 10 bases between the two germline ends. The CDR3 DNA is TGTGCCATCACAGGACAGAGCACCGGGGAGCTGTTTTTT. Its protein is CAITGQSTGELFF.

V is TRBV5-1 and J is TRBJ1-2; D not resolved. Trimming left V 2 bases short and J 8 bases short, with 13 bases between. This CDR3 is 13 amino acids long. Germline V CDR1 and CDR2: SGHRS, YFSETQ. As DNA, the CDR3 is TGCGCCAGCAGCTTATCCCCCGAAGCCGGCTACACCTTC. Amino acid sequence: CASSLSPEAGYTF.

This clonotype was picked up many times. The J gene is TRBJ2-5, the V gene TRBV7-2; 8 bases fit TRBD2. The CDR3 totals 17 residues. CDR1 is SGHTA and CDR2 is FQGNSA in the germline V gene. Germline trimming cut 2 bases from V and 5 bases from J; bases unmatched to any gene: 13. The CDR3 DNA is TGTGCCAGCAGCTTAAGGCGGGGGGCCGCGGCTCGCGAGACCCAGTACTTC. Encoded protein: CASSLRRGAAARETQYF.

This clonotype has a count of ten or more. V and J are TRBV20-1 and TRBJ1-4; D possibly corresponds to TRBD1 (5 bases). Germline CDR1 DFQATT, CDR2 SNEGSKA (reference sequence). The CDR3 contains 12 residues. The CDR3 loop reads CSGWQGGEKLFF. CDR3 coding DNA: TGCAGCGGGTGGCAGGGCGGTGAAAAACTGTTTTTT.

This clonotype appeared many times. V and J are TRBV27 and TRBJ1-2; D remains ambiguous. There are 13 residues in the CDR3. Germline values: CDR1 MNHEY, CDR2 SMNVEV (reference sequence). V was trimmed by 0 bases and J by 6 bases, leaving 8 bases between them. The CDR3 loop reads CASSLSMTDGYTF. In nucleotides, the CDR3 is TGTGCCAGCAGTTTATCAATGACGGATGGCTACACCTTC.

This clonotype showed up many times. The chain links TRBV4-3 to TRBJ2-7, with 7 bases matching TRBD1. The germline CDR1 and CDR2 sequences are LGHNA and YSLEER. With 0 bases clipped from V and 3 bases from J, the junction kept 17 bases outside the gene matches. CDR3 length: 19 amino acids. CDR3 in amino acids: CASSQDSPIGTVVGYEQYF. CDR3 bases: TGCGCCAGCAGCCAAGATTCTCCCATTGGGACAGTAGTCGGCTACGAGCAGTACTTC.

The sample holds many counts of this clonotype. This chain uses TRBV7-2 with TRBJ2-5, with 9 bases matching TRBD2. Looked up from germline, CDR1 is SGHTA and CDR2 is FQGNSA. The ends lost 3 bases at V and 9 bases at J; junction bases unmatched: 5. CDR3 length: 13 amino acids. The DNA of the CDR3 is TGTGCCAGCAGCTTCTGGACTAGCGAGCCCCAGTACTTC. Its translation: CASSFWTSEPQYF.

The sample holds a few counts of this clonotype. V and J are TRBV19 and TRBJ1-4; the D gene is possibly TRBD1 (6 bases). V was pared by 8 bases and J by 5 bases, with 21 bases between. The CDR3 extends over 16 amino acids. CDR1 is LNHDA and CDR2 is SQIVND in the germline V gene (reference sequence). The CDR3 DNA reads TGTGCCAGTGCTAAGAGGGCGTGGGACACCAATGAAAAACTGTTTTTT. This sequence encodes CASAKRAWDTNEKLFF.

This clonotype was seen a handful of times. The chain couples TRBV6-1 to TRBJ1-4; no clear D gene. The V gene lost 2 bases and the J gene lost 2 bases, with 6 bases spanning the gap. This CDR3 comprises 14 residues. CDR1 is MNHNS and CDR2 is SASEGT in the germline V gene. The CDR3 nucleotides read TGTGCCAGCAGTGAAATGGGGACTAATGAAAAACTGTTTTTT. This translates into CASSEMGTNEKLFF.

The rearrangement links TRBV7-2 to TRBJ2-7; TRBD1 aligns across 9 bases. Germline V CDR1 and CDR2: SGHTA, FQGNSA. The trim removed 7 bases at V and 5 bases at J, leaving 6 bases unmatched. The CDR3 has 13 amino acids. CDR3 coding DNA: TGTGCCAGCAACCGGGACAGGGACCACGAGCAGTACTTC. Encoded protein: CASNRDRDHEQYF.

The chain carries TRBV11-1 and TRBJ2-1; 11 nucleotides line up with TRBD2. The V and J ends lost 2 bases and 3 bases, in that order; junction bases with no gene match: 6. Germline values: CDR1 SGHAT, CDR2 FQDESV (reference sequence). This CDR3 contains 17 residues. Written as DNA, the CDR3 is TGTGCCAGCAGCTTAAGGCTAGCGGGGGGTGGCTACAATGAGCAGTTCTTC. This translates into CASSLRLAGGGYNEQFF. Combining the CDR3 with reference TRBV11-1 and TRBJ2-1 gives the whole variable domain EAEVAQSPRYKITEKSQAVAFWCDPISGHATLYWYRQILGQGPELLVQFQDESVVDDSQLPKDRFSAERLKGVDSTLKIQPAELGDSAMYLCASSLRLAGGGYNEQFFGPGTRLTVL.

Many counts were recorded for this clonotype. The chain uses TRBV7-9 and TRBJ1-1; a possible D gene is TRBD1 (6 bases). This CDR3 is built from 16 residues. The V gene lost 3 bases and the J gene lost 2 bases, with 16 bases spanning the gap. The germline V gene has CDR1 SEHNR and CDR2 FQNEAQ (reference sequence). Here the CDR3 reads CASSLPPWGPNTEAFF. DNA for the CDR3: TGTGCCAGCAGCTTGCCCCCTTGGGGGCCCAACACTGAAGCTTTCTTT.

There are many counts of this clonotype. The V call is TRBV5-1, the J call TRBJ1-5; maybe TRBD1 (5 bases). The germline V gene encodes CDR1 SGHRS and CDR2 YFSETQ. Trimming stripped 3 bases from V and 3 bases from J, with 22 bases between. There are 18 residues in the CDR3. CDR3 DNA: TGCGCCAGCAGCTGGGCCGCGTGGGGGGAGTATCCCAATCAGCCCCAGCATTTT. Protein sequence: CASSWAAWGEYPNQPQHF.

Many counts were recorded for this clonotype. The CDR3 DNA is TGTGCCACCAGCAGAGTGCCAGAAGCGGCTGAAGCTTTCTTT. Residues: CATSRVPEAAEAFF. The chain is built from TRBV15 and TRBJ1-1; no clear D. V was clipped by 1 base and J by 6 bases, with 12 bases between them. Looked up from germline, CDR1 is LNHNV and CDR2 is YYDKDF (reference sequence). CDR3 length: 14 amino acids.

This clonotype was seen only a few times. This chain connects TRBV20-1 to TRBJ1-1; no firm D call. The V gene lost 3 bases and the J gene lost 0 bases, with 14 bases spanning the gap. There are 15 residues in the CDR3. Germline lookup yields CDR1 DFQATT and CDR2 SNEGSKA (reference sequence). The CDR3 DNA follows: TGCAGTGCTAGTCCCCCCCTGAGGGTGAACACTGAAGCTTTCTTT. This translates into CSASPPLRVNTEAFF.

This clonotype has ten or more counts. This chain uses TRBV28 with TRBJ1-1, with D tentatively TRBD1 (6 bases). The CDR3 runs 16 residues. Germline-derived CDR1 and CDR2 are MDHEN and SYDVKM. V lost 6 bases and J lost 0, with 17 bases in between. The CDR3 region is CASSDPLGQLNTEAFF. The CDR3 DNA sequence: TGTGCCAGCAGCGATCCCCTAGGACAGCTGAACACTGAAGCTTTCTTT.

This clonotype was seen more than once but under ten times. This rearrangement joins TRBV30 to TRBJ1-5; D is undetermined. The germline gives CDR1 GTSNPN, CDR2 SVGIG (reference sequence). V was pared by 1 base and J by 2 bases, with 15 bases between. CDR3 length equals 16 residues. The CDR3 loop is CAWSAVSGFGNQPQHF. CDR3 nucleotides: TGTGCCTGGAGTGCCGTTTCAGGCTTCGGCAATCAGCCCCAGCATTTT. The full variable domain, rest sourced from reference TRBV30 and TRBJ1-5, is SQTIHQWPATLVQPVGSPLSLECTVEGTSNPNLYWYRQAAGRGLQLLFYSVGIGQISSEVPQNLSASRPQDRQFILSSKKLLLSDSGFYLCAWSAVSGFGNQPQHFGDGTRLSIL.

This clonotype was found many times. The J gene is TRBJ2-2, the V gene TRBV29-1; D gene uncertain. CDR1 and CDR2 (germline): SQVTM, ANQGSEA. The CDR3 extends over 13 amino acids. Trimming cost V 7 bases and J 1 base, with 10 bases left between them. The DNA for the CDR3 is TGCAGCGCCCGGGCAGGGAACACCGGGGAGCTGTTTTTT. Its protein product is CSARAGNTGELFF.

This clonotype was counted many times. The genes are TRBV29-1 and TRBJ2-5; maybe TRBD1 (8 bases). Trimming left V 4 bases short and J 3 bases short, with 18 bases between. There are 15 residues in the CDR3. The germline gives CDR1 SQVTM, CDR2 ANQGSEA. The CDR3 spells CSVARGGTGKETQYF. The CDR3 region has the DNA TGCAGCGTTGCCAGGGGGGGGACAGGAAAAGAGACCCAGTACTTC. The variable domain in full, with the rest retrieved from reference TRBV29-1 and TRBJ2-5, is SAVISQKPSRDICQRGTSLTIQCQVDSQVTMMFWYRQQPGQSLTLIATANQGSEATYESGFVIDKFPISRPNLTFSTLTVSNMSPEDSSIYLCSVARGGTGKETQYFGPGTRLLVL.

The gene calls are TRBV21-1 and TRBJ1-2; the D call TRBD1 from the table was never checked on the DNA. TRBV21-1 is noted as a pseudogene. The length of the CDR3 is 12 residues. CDR3 coding DNA: TGTGCAGGCGGCGCGGGTGCCGATGGCTACACCTTC. It encodes CAGGAGADGYTF.

Ten or more counts support this clonotype. The V gene is TRBV7-9, the J gene TRBJ1-2; D gene uncertain. CDR1 is SEHNR and CDR2 is FQNEAQ in the germline V gene (reference sequence). Trimming took off 2 bases at V and 3 bases at J, with 7 bases between the two ends. The CDR3 has 13 amino acids. CDR3 region: CASSLLTDYGYTF. CDR3 sequence (DNA): TGTGCCAGCAGCTTATTAACTGACTATGGCTACACCTTC.